One and the same sample provided the 13 T cell receptor beta chains below, sequenced in a study of circulating CD8 cells and anti-PD-1 response in melanoma. TCR libraries were prepared from roughly 14 ng of total RNA with the QIAseq Immune Repertoire TCR panel. In TCRdb, the reads were re-called with MiXCR into one record per CDR3 protein. This table holds 350 to 450 distinct CDR3 sequences, around 5.4% found once. Four subsets defined by PD-1 and/or TIGIT were sorted from live CD3+CD8+TCRalphabeta+ cells. This material consisted of CD8+ T cells from PBMCs, taken at baseline or after one month of anti-PD-1 therapy (not recorded which). The receptors derive from a human donor with melanoma.

This clonotype qualifies as medium-sized (0.01 to 0.1%). The chain links TRBV27 to TRBJ2-7, with 8 bases identical to TRBD2. Germline assignment: CDR1 MNHEY and CDR2 SMNVEV (reference sequence). Unmatched junction bases numbered 3, after V lost 3 bases and J lost 2 bases. The CDR3 length is 14 residues. The CDR3 sequence: CASSFSGGAYEQYF. The CDR3, as DNA: TGTGCCAGCAGTTTTTCCGGGGGGGCCTACGAGCAGTACTTC.

This clonotype is medium-sized. This chain uses TRBV19 with TRBJ2-1; 7 nucleotides align to TRBD2. Germline lookup yields CDR1 LNHDA and CDR2 SQIVND (reference sequence). Trimming took 5 bases from V and 4 from J; bases not matched to a gene: 14. The length of the CDR3 is 17 residues. The CDR3 protein is CASSSGLVFTGYNEQFF. Written as DNA, the CDR3 is TGTGCCAGTAGTTCCGGACTAGTCTTCACGGGATACAATGAGCAGTTCTTC. The complete variable domain, with remaining parts taken from reference TRBV19 and TRBJ2-1, reads DGGITQSPKYLFRKEGQNVTLSCEQNLNHDAMYWYRQDPGQGLRLIYYSQIVNDFQKGDIAEGYSVSREKKESFPLTVTSAQKNPTAFYLCASSSGLVFTGYNEQFFGPGTRLTVL.

This clonotype is categorized as medium-sized. This chain connects TRBV6-5 to TRBJ1-1, with 10 bases aligning to TRBD1. This CDR3 is 14 amino acids long. Germline loops: CDR1 MNHEY, CDR2 SVGAGI. V shed 0 bases, J shed 5 bases, and the junction held 0 bases outside the gene matches. The CDR3 nucleotides are TGTGCCAGCAGTTACTCGGACAGGGGGACTGAAGCTTTCTTT. Protein: CASSYSDRGTEAFF.

This clonotype is large in the sample. V gene TRBV11-2 combines with J gene TRBJ2-3; the D gene is possibly TRBD1 (6 bases). CDR1 SGHAT and CDR2 FQNNGV come from the germline V gene. CDR3 length equals 17 residues. Trimming stripped 7 bases from V and 2 bases from J, with 22 bases between. The CDR3 region has the DNA TGTGCCAGCACCCTCATGGTCGGTGGGGGCTACACAGATACGCAGTATTTT. Translating gives CASTLMVGGGYTDTQYF.

Within the sample, this clonotype is medium-sized (0.01 to 0.1%). V is TRBV29-1 and J is TRBJ2-7; D is unresolved. Germline V gives CDR1 SQVTM, CDR2 ANQGSEA. CDR3 size: 13 residues. V lost 5 bases to trimming and J lost 2 bases, with 13 bases between them. The CDR3 protein is CSVLRNSPYEQYF. Here the CDR3 DNA reads TGCAGCGTTCTCCGGAACAGCCCCTACGAGCAGTACTTC.

This clonotype is labeled as large (0.1 to 1%). This chain links TRBV7-8 with TRBJ2-3, with no clear D. This CDR3 is 13 amino acids long. Between the trimmed V and J ends, which lost 3 bases and 0 bases, there was a span of 4 bases. From germline, CDR1 is SGHVS and CDR2 FQNEAQ. This chain's CDR3 is CASSLPSTDTQYF. The DNA for the CDR3 is TGTGCCAGCAGCTTGCCGAGCACAGATACGCAGTATTTT.

This clonotype is deemed large (0.1 to 1%). The V and J genes are TRBV2 and TRBJ1-3; D might be TRBD1 (6 bases). CDR1 and CDR2 (germline): SNHLY, FYNNEI. Trimming stripped 5 bases from V and 1 base from J, with 9 bases between. CDR3 length: 14 residues. The CDR3, as DNA: TGTGCCAGCAGTCAAGGACAGTCTGGAAACACCATATATTTT. This gives the protein CASSQGQSGNTIYF.

This clonotype rates as large. The chain is built from TRBV6-2 or TRBV6-3 and TRBJ2-1; D unresolved. The V end lost 2 bases, the J end lost 3 bases, and 11 bases lay between the germline ends. The CDR3 consists of 15 residues. CDR1 is MNHEY and CDR2 is SVGEGT in the germline V gene. DNA for the CDR3: TGTGCCAGCAGTTACGAGGACGGGTACTACAATGAGCAGTTCTTC. Translated: CASSYEDGYYNEQFF.

By share, this clonotype ranks as medium-sized (0.01 to 0.1%). Here the CDR3 reads CASTERGAIYEQYF. The CDR3 bases are TGTGCCAGCACCGAGAGGGGGGCCATCTACGAGCAGTACTTC. The rearrangement links TRBV2 to TRBJ2-7, with D possibly called TRBD1 or TRBD2 (6 bases each). V dropped 7 bases and J dropped 3 bases, with 16 bases sitting between them. Germline loops: CDR1 SNHLY, CDR2 FYNNEI. The CDR3 extends over 14 amino acids.

This clonotype is large in the sample. The V gene is TRBV19, the J gene TRBJ2-7; TRBD2 might be the D (6 bases). Trimming pared 3 bases from V and 2 bases from J, leaving 11 bases between. CDR3 length: 14 amino acids. Germline loops: CDR1 LNHDA, CDR2 SQIVND (reference sequence). CDR3 region: CASSIGAGTYEQYF. In DNA form, the CDR3 reads TGTGCCAGTAGTATTGGTGCGGGGACCTACGAGCAGTACTTC.

By frequency in the sample, this clonotype is hyperexpanded. The J gene is TRBJ2-2, the V gene TRBV27, with D uncertain. CDR1 and CDR2 (germline): MNHEY, SMNVEV (reference sequence). V lost 4 bases and J 1 base, leaving 7 bases between the germline ends. The CDR3 totals 14 residues. The CDR3 spells CASSSHLNTGELFF. CDR3 sequence (DNA): TGTGCCAGCAGTTCACACTTGAACACCGGGGAGCTGTTTTTT.

By share of the sample, this clonotype is medium-sized. J is TRBJ1-5 and V is TRBV12-3 or TRBV12-4, with 7 bases fitting TRBD1. The J segment lost 1 base and the V segment lost 5 bases, leaving 2 bases of the junction unmatched. The CDR3 length is 14 residues. This chain's CDR3 is CASSPTGSNQPQHF. In DNA, the CDR3 is TGTGCCAGCAGTCCGACAGGGAGCAATCAGCCCCAGCATTTT.

Sample share makes this clonotype large. The chain uses TRBV24-1 and TRBJ2-2, with D uncertain. CDR1 and CDR2 (germline): KGHDR, SFDVKD. The V and J ends lost 0 bases and 4 bases respectively, with 5 bases between them. The CDR3 has 14 residues. For the CDR3, the DNA is TGTGCCACCAGTGATTTGAAGGGCACCGGGGAGCTGTTTTTT. Protein sequence: CATSDLKGTGELFF.